Following are 21 T cell receptor beta chains from one sample sequenced in a study of early T cells in non-severe SARS-CoV-2 infection. One entry per CDR3 protein, called by TCRdb with MiXCR from the 5' RACE reads. The sample records 70,000 or so distinct CDR3 sequences, around 13% being singletons. Sequenced: whole blood. The source is an adult who was a healthcare worker with PCR-confirmed SARS-CoV-2 infection or an uninfected control (not recorded which).

The rearrangement uses TRBV12-3 or TRBV12-4 and TRBJ1-4; D ambiguous. This CDR3 is 12 amino acids long. V was pared by 7 bases and J by 0 bases, with 3 bases between. CDR3 in DNA: TGTGCCAGCAAAGCAACTAATGAAAAACTGTTTTTT. Translation gives CASKATNEKLFF.

This clonotype was counted many times. V gene TRBV29-1 combines with J gene TRBJ2-1, with 8 bases matching TRBD2. V lost 7 bases, J lost 7 bases, and 12 bases stayed unmatched. The CDR3 has 14 amino acids. Germline CDR1 SQVTM, CDR2 ANQGSEA. CDR3 sequence (DNA): TGCAGCGCTTCGCCGGGACTAGAGCCTAATGAGCAGTTCTTC. This encodes CSASPGLEPNEQFF.

This clonotype appeared many times. The V call is TRBV29-1, the J call TRBJ2-5; 7 nucleotides match TRBD1. This CDR3 spans 14 amino acids. Germline V gene lookup returns CDR1 SQVTM and CDR2 ANQGSEA. Losses at the gene ends were 3 bases for V and 1 base for J; bases not matched to a gene: 5. The CDR3 DNA is TGCAGCGTTGATATGGGACAGCGCCAAGAGACCCAGTACTTC. It specifies CSVDMGQRQETQYF.

The chain links TRBV7-2 to TRBJ1-3; D is undetermined. The CDR3 contains 15 residues. Trimming took off 5 bases at V and 2 bases at J, with 13 bases between the two ends. Looked up from germline, CDR1 is SGHTA and CDR2 is FQGNSA. This CDR3 reads CASSPDGSTGNTIYF. The CDR3, as DNA: TGTGCCAGCAGCCCGGACGGGTCGACTGGAAACACCATATATTTT.

The chain is built from TRBV12-1 and TRBJ1-1; no DNA check was done on the table's D call, TRBD1. TRBV12-1 has pseudogene status. The CDR3 covers 15 residues. The CDR3 region is CASSLYRQGYTEAFF. CDR3 nucleotide sequence: TGTGCCAGCAGCTTGTACAGACAGGGTTACACTGAAGCTTTCTTT.

This clonotype occurred a few times. CDR3 bases: TGTGCCAGCACCCAACCCGGATTATTTGAAGCTTTCTTT. The encoded protein is CASTQPGLFEAFF. The chain combines TRBV6-1 with TRBJ1-1; D gene uncertain. V lost 7 bases to trimming and J lost 7 bases, with 16 bases between them. Germline-derived CDR1 and CDR2 are MNHNS and SASEGT. The CDR3 extends over 13 amino acids.

The chain couples TRBV6-1 to TRBJ1-3; no clear D gene. CDR1 and CDR2 (germline): MNHNS, SASEGT. Trimming shortened V by 0 bases and J by 10 bases, and 10 bases separated the two germline ends. The CDR3 length is 13 residues. CDR3 region: CASSEAALGTIYF. For the CDR3, the DNA is TGTGCCAGCAGTGAAGCGGCCTTAGGGACCATATATTTT.

Ten or more counts support this clonotype. The chain recombines TRBV29-1 with TRBJ1-1; D may be TRBD1 (5 bases). V gave up 5 bases and J gave up 6 bases, with 10 bases separating them. The CDR3 is 11 amino acids. CDR1 is SQVTM and CDR2 is ANQGSEA in the germline V gene. This CDR3 is CSVRGGPEAFF. DNA of the CDR3: TGCAGCGTTAGGGGAGGACCTGAAGCTTTCTTT.

The CDR3 bases are TGCAGCGCCGGGAGCAATGAGCAGTTCTTC. Amino acids: CSAGSNEQFF. This rearrangement joins TRBV29-1 to TRBJ2-1; a weak D match, TRBD2 (6 bases). V was pared by 7 bases and J by 6 bases, with 7 bases between. The CDR3 loop spans 10 amino acids. The germline gives CDR1 SQVTM, CDR2 ANQGSEA.

V usage is TRBV20-1 and J usage is TRBJ1-5, with no clear D. The germline V gene has CDR1 DFQATT and CDR2 SNEGSKA (reference sequence). The CDR3 has 14 amino acids. V dropped 2 bases and J dropped 1 base, with 9 bases sitting between them. The CDR3 DNA is TGCAGTGCTAGATTGTCCGGGAGCAATCAGCCCCAGCATTTT. Translation: CSARLSGSNQPQHF.

This clonotype occurred a few times. The chain uses TRBV12-3 or TRBV12-4 and TRBJ2-7, with 7 positions matching TRBD1. The V segment lost 5 bases and the J segment 0 bases; nucleotides outside the gene matches: 1. CDR3 length equals 13 residues. The CDR3 protein is CASSRDSSYEQYF. CDR3 coding DNA: TGTGCCAGCAGTCGGGACAGCTCCTACGAGCAGTACTTC.

Concerning this clonotype itself: A much larger clone is a single base away; this may be a read error. The CDR3 region has the DNA TGTGCCGGATCGGGACAGGGGACAGAAACGCAGTATTTT. It codes for CAGSGQGTETQYF. The genes are TRBV6-1 and TRBJ2-3; 10 nucleotides match TRBD1. This CDR3 is 13 amino acids long. The germline V gene has CDR1 MNHNS and CDR2 SASEGT.

Only a few counts were recorded for this clonotype. The chain employs TRBV7-2 and TRBJ2-5; D gene ambiguous. Between the trimmed V and J ends, which lost 4 bases and 5 bases, there was a span of 5 bases. Germline lookup yields CDR1 SGHTA and CDR2 FQGNSA. The CDR3 totals 11 residues. The CDR3 region has the DNA TGTGCCAGCAGCTCCTGGGAGACCCAGTACTTC. Translating it yields CASSSWETQYF.

The sample holds a few counts of this clonotype. The rearrangement uses TRBV29-1 and TRBJ2-3; D gene uncertain. Germline V gene lookup returns CDR1 SQVTM and CDR2 ANQGSEA. CDR3 length equals 14 residues. V was shortened by 4 bases and J by 2 bases, with 13 bases between the two germline ends. CDR3 sequence (DNA): TGCAGCGTTGCCCCGGACGAGGTCACAGATACGCAGTATTTT. Translation gives CSVAPDEVTDTQYF.

This clonotype was counted ten times or more. The chain recombines TRBV28 with TRBJ1-2, with 8 positions matching TRBD1. This CDR3 is built from 12 residues. Per germline, CDR1 MDHEN and CDR2 SYDVKM. Trimming cost V 5 bases and J 4 bases; bases outside gene matches: 0. CDR3: CASSTGGYGYTF. The CDR3 bases are TGTGCCAGCAGTACAGGGGGCTATGGCTACACCTTC.

This clonotype was counted ten times or more. CDR3 in amino acids: CASSNLGTAWDEQFF. The CDR3 DNA sequence: TGCGCCAGCAGCAACTTAGGGACAGCATGGGATGAGCAGTTCTTC. The V call is TRBV5-1, the J call TRBJ2-1; 7 positions agree with TRBD1. Germline V gene lookup returns CDR1 SGHRS and CDR2 YFSETQ. V was clipped by 4 bases and J by 8 bases; unmatched bases: 12. There are 15 residues in the CDR3.

This clonotype appeared many times. The chain has TRBV20-1 and TRBJ1-3, with D maybe TRBD1 (6 bases). Germline V gene sequence: CDR1 DFQATT, CDR2 SNEGSKA (reference sequence). The V and J ends lost 4 bases and 0 bases respectively, with 13 bases between them. The CDR3 is 15 residues long. CDR3: CSAKDRRLSGNTIYF. CDR3 nucleotide sequence: TGCAGTGCTAAGGACAGACGTCTCTCTGGAAACACCATATATTTT.

This clonotype was observed at least ten times. The chain combines TRBV7-2 with TRBJ2-3; D might be TRBD1 (5 bases). The CDR3 is made up of 11 amino acids. The germline gives CDR1 SGHTA, CDR2 FQGNSA. V gave up 10 bases and J gave up 1 base, with 6 bases separating them. This chain's CDR3 is CATTGTDTQYF. CDR3 bases: TGTGCCACGACAGGCACAGATACGCAGTATTTT.

The J gene is TRBJ1-2, the V gene TRBV12-3 or TRBV12-4; 7 bases map to TRBD1. The CDR3 has 14 amino acids. The V segment lost 4 bases and the J segment 6 bases; nucleotides outside the gene matches: 8. The CDR3 bases are TGTGCCAGCAGTTCTGGCGGGACAGTCCATGGCTACACCTTC. Protein sequence: CASSSGGTVHGYTF.

This clonotype occurred many times. The V and J genes are TRBV14 and TRBJ1-1, with 8 nucleotides matching TRBD1. Trimming at V came to 6 bases and at J to 4 bases, leaving 7 bases not matched to a gene. This CDR3 spans 14 amino acids. CDR1 and CDR2 (germline): SGHDN, FVKESK. CDR3 sequence (DNA): TGTGCCAGCAGGAACCAGGGGGCTTCCACTGAAGCTTTCTTT. Its translation: CASRNQGASTEAFF.

This chain joins TRBV7-9 and TRBJ2-7, with 10 bases identical to TRBD1. Germline loops: CDR1 SEHNR, CDR2 FQNEAQ (reference sequence). J was trimmed by 6 bases and V by 5 bases; bases with no gene match: 7. The CDR3 contains 14 residues. DNA for the CDR3: TGTGCCAGCAGCAACGAACGGGACAGGGGCGAGCAGTACTTC. Encoded protein: CASSNERDRGEQYF. The complete variable domain, with remaining parts taken from reference TRBV7-9 and TRBJ2-7, reads DTGVSQNPRHKITKRGQNVTFRCDPISEHNRLYWYRQTLGQGPEFLTYFQNEAQLEKSRLLSDRFSAERPKGSFSTLEIQRTEQGDSAMYLCASSNERDRGEQYFGPGTRLTVT.